The entry that follows covers one T cell receptor beta chain sequence. Antigen: not known. The libraries were made with immunoSEQ v3. Repertoires were generated with immunoSEQ multiplex PCR, while TCRdb's copy carries only in-frame clones and drops some. The sample has tens of thousands of clones; less than 85% are singletons. This entry belongs to a study of TIL therapy for anti-PD-1-resistant metastatic lung cancer. Study at large: Tumors were harvested before any PD-1/PD-L1 blockade. Tumors carried a median around 1.4 non-synonymous mutations per megabase. Study-wide results and caveats: Patients were highly selected, enriched for treatment-naive, never-smoker and oncogene-addicted cases. TIL clonotype persistence in blood showed no apparent association with response.

Trimming took off 4 bases at V and 0 bases at J, with 7 bases between the two ends. The germline V gene encodes CDR1 GTSNPN and CDR2 SVGIG (reference sequence). This CDR3 contains 13 residues. The time point here: pre-treatment sample, taken before nivolumab and TIL therapy. The chain is built from TRBV30 and TRBJ1-3; D is uncertain. The source of this sequence is a person aged 25 to 79 with non-small cell lung cancer. This material consisted of blood, taken at baseline. Written as DNA, the CDR3 is TGTGCCTGGAATTCAGTCTCTGGAAACACCATATATTTT. Encoded protein: CAWNSVSGNTIYF.